Listed here is a single TCR beta chain. Its antigen has not been determined. Per-nucleotide qualities are absent, and no much larger clonotype sits a single base away. The germline V gene sets CDR1 to MGHRA and CDR2 to YSYEKL. The cysteine opens and the phenylalanine closes a CDR3 of 14 amino acids. Only the CDR3 DNA is retained, 42 bases long and in frame from the first base. Cut back by 5 bases and 6 bases, the V and J ends lie 16 bases apart. These data belong to a study of cytomegalovirus exposure and HLA in healthy donors (dated by TCRdb to the late 2010s). Broadly, across the study: According to an earlier analysis of several hundred of the donors, about 180 million T cells yielded 117 million unique TCR beta sequences and 276 Gb of sequence data. Alongside the repertoire data, information on donor age, sex, ethnicity and CMV serostatus was compiled. Class I and class II HLA loci were covered by the typing at four-digit resolution. To predict cytomegalovirus infection status, the study combined high-throughput TCR immunosequencing, statistical association of individual TCRs with disease status, and machine learning. The study aimed to test whether cataloging public T cell receptors could reveal signatures of past pathogen exposure. Roughly 5 DR-DQ haplotypes were treated as single units for association and clustering because of strong linkage in the cohort. Among about 400 genotyped donors of the cohort, an average of about 220,000 unique TCR beta nucleotide sequences was sequenced per donor, of which about 18% were non-productive. In addition to the first cohort of 500 to 850 subjects, a separate validation cohort of approximately 120 different subjects was used. All discovery cohort repertoires had been generated on a single sequencing platform. An early release covering roughly 640 HLA-typed donors comprised about 320 gigabases of sequencing data and around 85 million unique TCR sequences. Rather than using new phenotypic data, the later analysis identified candidate immune exposures from TCR beta sequences and from how often those sequences occurred across donors. The study profiled the T cell repertoires of 550 to 700 subjects by immunosequencing and related them to cytomegalovirus serostatus. The number of typed donors differed by locus: about 620-640 for A, B, C, DRB1 and DQB1; 522 for DQA1; around 580 for DPA1; and 400 to 480 for DPB1. Among the roughly 400 genotyped donors, approximately 77% belonged to the genetic ancestry cluster associated with self-reported Caucasian donors. An earlier analysis of a few hundred of the donors applied high-throughput TCR beta sequencing to assess whether each TCR beta V gene segment acted as functional or pseudogenic. A later analysis re-examined previously published TCR beta repertoires from several hundred donors and added high-resolution HLA genotyping to investigate patterns of TCR occurrence. A later genetic analysis took genome-wide SNP genotypes for about three fifths of the 666 donors and used that subset as a discovery cohort. What the authors observed across the whole study: In this cohort, only TCR beta chains were sequenced, and detectable features were limited by the absence of alpha or paired-chain data. Compared with equally common non-associated chains, HLA-associated TCR beta chains in a later analysis were more clonally expanded and had lower generation probabilities. Most CMV-associated TCR beta chains appeared to be HLA-restricted in a later analysis, and the HLA associations seemed to be driven largely by CMV exposure. In a later analysis, the rate of TCR association differed among HLA loci, with DRB1 alleles having the most associated TCRs and HLA-C alleles having the fewest. A further reported finding was that TCR beta sequences accurately predicted the HLA-A and HLA-B alleles for most subjects in the first cohort. Immune exposure information for the cohort was limited to CMV serostatus. A later analysis reported that several top co-occurrence clusters appeared linked to parvovirus B19, influenza, CMV and Epstein-Barr virus. When HLA alleles, especially DR and DQ, strongly co-occurred, attributing TCR associations to individual alleles was difficult. In both the original and validation cohorts, the classifier was reported to diagnose cytomegalovirus status with high specificity and sensitivity. The 87-base-pair reads could not distinguish some IMGT-functional V segments, including TRBV6-2 and TRBV6-3, so those segments were excluded. A cluster of highly shared sequence variants was judged likely to be a technical artifact of the sequencing pipeline. The authors suggested that the approach could potentially be extended to other disease states and immunological phenotypes. While some public TCRs were present in many individuals, most TCR sequences turned up only very rarely across donors. In vitro tests confirmed that a few of the cytomegalovirus-associated TCR beta chains recognize cytomegalovirus antigens. An earlier analysis of approximately 500 of the donors showed that most TCR beta V segments appeared in productive rearrangements either about 87% or about 30% of the time, which broadly matched IMGT annotations. The study listed 150 to 200 TCR beta chains as associated with cytomegalovirus. Compared with the roughly 700-donor mean, donors in an Asian-associated ancestry cluster had fewer N-insertions in productive TCRs, according to a later genetic analysis. Linkage disequilibrium might explain the correlated functional status among segregating V segments, but an unknown experimental factor could not be excluded. In a later genetic analysis, a missense DCLRE1C variant was associated with V-gene and J-gene trimming of TCR beta chains, and the association was replicated in an independent cohort. Because counts were too low, roughly 18 rarely observed V segments, including chromosome 9 orphons, were left out of the earlier analysis of several hundred of the donors. The presence/absence analyses assumed that sequencing depth was roughly uniform across donors, and that assumption may not be true. Because HLA typing was unavailable for some donors at each locus, only the typed subset was used in association tests. A later analysis associated 17,000 or so TCR beta sequences with specific HLA alleles at a false discovery rate of 0.05.

The library came from the immunoSEQ multiplex PCR assay. A mixture of 60 forward primers for TCR Vbeta segments and 13 reverse primers for TCR Jbeta segments was used in the multiplex PCR. The CDR3 region of rearranged TCR beta genes was amplified from genomic DNA by a multiplex PCR assay. The Illumina HiSeq System was used to sequence the amplified TCR beta libraries as 87-base-pair reads. The published analysis was carried out like this. In a later analysis, approximately 74 million unique TCR beta chains were counted across the roughly 700 repertoires, and approximately 11 million of these chains were shared by at least two donors. Raw reads were error-corrected and collapsed into unique sequences with a nearest-neighbor algorithm that merged closely related sequences to remove PCR and sequencing errors. To assign V, D and J gene segments, CDR3 sequences were aligned to IMGT reference sequences. Each retained sequence needed at least a six-nucleotide match to both a V gene segment and a J gene segment. A rearrangement counted as productive if the CDR3 had no stop codons and remained in frame with V and J, and every other rearrangement counted as non-productive. CDR3 was defined according to IMGT convention as the region running from the second conserved V-encoded cysteine to the conserved J-encoded phenylalanine. The earlier analysis of approximately 500 of the donors excluded sequences that lacked an unambiguous match to a single V gene segment. An earlier analysis of just under 600 of the donors called V segments functional above 56.7% productive rearrangements and segregating when the between-donor standard deviation exceeded 5%. A statistical classification framework was developed to diagnose cytomegalovirus status using the catalog of TCR beta chain sequences. In a later analysis, TCR nucleotide sequences were compared against IMGT/GENE-DB human TR gene sequences so that V and J genes could be assigned. A later analysis assigned CDR3 sequences and most-parsimonious VDJ recombination scenarios with the TCRdist pipeline. In a later analysis, each TCR beta chain was defined by its CDR3 amino acid sequence together with its V-gene family, and reads without a unique V-gene family were excluded. In a later analysis, 450 to 600 highly shared, low-generation-probability nucleotide sequences were removed to address suspected cross-contamination and a sequencing artifact. For each public chain, a later analysis derived a clonal expansion index from normalized ranks of inferred template counts within each repertoire. A later analysis computed generation probabilities with a VDJ recombination model fitted to out-of-frame rearrangements, and checked the results against IGoR. Hypergeometric tests were used in a later analysis to score TCR-TCR, TCR-HLA and TCR-CMV co-occurrence, with a repertoire-size bias correction applied to the TCR pairs. In a later analysis, false discovery rates were estimated by permuting HLA or CMV assignments 20 times. A later analysis grouped co-occurring TCRs with DBSCAN, adding TCRdist sequence similarity when clustering within HLA-allele-positive subsets. Repertoires with fewer than 30,000 or more than 120,000 public chains were left out of co-occurrence clustering, as were about 5 repertoires with anomalous nucleotide sharing. TCRdb's version of the immuneACCESS table is confined to in-frame rearrangements and falls short of the full clone set. An unresolved V gene accounts for under half of the shortfall where checked; the remainder is of unknown origin. Clone size and V and J calls were adopted from that table, with D and trimming inferred from the DNA. This sample lists approximately 100,000 clones; roughly 69% were detected once. The ten largest clones capture over 2.5% of the sample.

The cohort comprised fewer than 750 healthy bone marrow donors. At the time of sampling, every cohort member was nominally healthy, though immune exposures that went unrecorded were likely present. The donor was CMV seropositive and was included in the group of about 290 seropositive cohort members. Each donor provided a peripheral blood sample, and peripheral blood mononuclear cells were used for TCR beta sequencing. The Qiagen DNeasy Blood Extraction Kit was used to extract genomic DNA from the blood cell samples. The sample was PBMCs. Recombination joined TRBV4-1 with TRBJ1-1, with a weak D call of TRBD1 (5 bases match). This clonotype was obtained from a man in his forties or fifties in good health and CMV-seropositive. The CDR3 protein sequence reads: CASSETGTLPEAFF. The sequenced DNA is TGCGCCAGCAGCGAAACCGGGACTCTCCCTGAAGCTTTCTTT.